This TCR beta chain was found in a study of CD8 T cells in ankylosing spondylitis. Points from the study as a whole: Ankylosing spondylitis blood appeared to be characterized by a TCR beta motif of eight highly homologous variants.

One entry per CDR3 protein, called by TCRdb with MiXCR from the 5' RACE reads. The sample lists roughly 440,000 distinct CDR3 sequences, 17% seen once, with over 0.9% in the top ten. A few counts support this clonotype. The antigen remains unidentified. With 0 bases clipped from V and 2 bases from J, the junction kept 4 bases outside the gene matches. The CDR3 loop spans 17 amino acids. Germline V CDR1 and CDR2: SQVTM, ANQGSEA. Sequenced sample: blood, either unsorted or a sorted T cell fraction (not recorded which). The V and J genes are TRBV29-1 and TRBJ2-3; 14 nucleotides line up with TRBD2. This clonotype was sampled from a male donor with ankylosing spondylitis. DNA for the CDR3: TGCAGCGTTGAAGAACGGACTAGCGGGGGGCACACAGATACGCAGTATTTT. Residues: CSVEERTSGGHTDTQYF.